The entry below describes one TCR beta chain. Antigen: not known. These data belong to a study of neoadjuvant nivolumab and ipilimumab in lung cancer. Study-wide context: The combination arm added day-1 ipilimumab 1 mg/kg to nivolumab 3 mg/kg on days 1, 15, 29. Study-wide findings and caveats: Higher pretherapy blood TCR richness went with higher resected-tumor richness. Compared with tumor-adjacent uninvolved lung, resected tumors showed greater richness and clonality. Pathologic regression was not significantly tied to TCR clonality.

The assay was immunoSEQ multiplex PCR, and TCRdb's table has in-frame clones only and misses some. The sample holds approximately 31,000 clones, 92% seen once. The CDR3 is 11 amino acids. Trimming took off 6 bases at V and 5 bases at J, with 4 bases between the two ends. The germline CDR1 and CDR2 sequences are KGHSH and LQKENI. This sample comprised peripheral blood, obtained after neoadjuvant nivolumab, alone or with ipilimumab, at or shortly before surgery. This clonotype was obtained from an adult with non-small cell lung cancer. This chain joins TRBV18 and TRBJ2-2; no clear D gene. The CDR3 is CASSPTGELFF. The DNA for the CDR3 is TGTGCCAGCTCGCCGACCGGGGAGCTGTTTTTT.